The rows below give T cell receptor beta chains drawn from one sample of a study of T cell changes during pregnancy in multiple sclerosis. Profiled with immunoSEQ multiplex PCR; TCRdb holds only in-frame clones, not every one. This sample has 90,000 to 95,000 clones; 85% to 95% occur once, and the top ten carry 3.5% to 4.5%. Here the sequenced sample was peripheral blood, taken in the first trimester of pregnancy. Every receptor here comes from a female donor with multiple sclerosis, enrolled in a pregnancy study. The CDR3 runs from the conserved cysteine through the conserved F or W. D genes are given only for firm matches. Only part of the rows carry a size: once, few, many, or a class if the clone is expanded.

>.|TRBJ2-1|TRBV11-2|TRBD1|15
TGTGCCAGCAGCAACGACAGGGGGCTCAACGATGAGCAGTTCTTC
CASSNDRGLNDEQFF
>.|TRBJ1-6|TRBV11-2|TRBD1|15
TGTGCCAGCAGCCCAGACAGGGTGGGCAATTCACCCCTCCACTTT
CASSPDRVGNSPLHF
>.|TRBJ2-7|TRBV6-5|.|12
TGTGCCAAGCACAGCCTCTCCTACGAGCAGTACTTC
CAKHSLSYEQYF
>.|TRBJ1-3|TRBV7-3|.|15
TGTGCCAGCAGCCCCTATCCTAGGACTGGAAACACCATATATTTT
CASSPYPRTGNTIYF
>.|TRBJ1-2|TRBV28|TRBD1|16
TGTGCCAGCAGTTTTATCGGTGAGGGGACAGCGTGGGGCTACACCTTC
CASSFIGEGTAWGYTF
>.|TRBJ2-7|TRBV6-5|TRBD1|15
TGTGCCAGCAGCTCAACAGGGGATTATGTCTACGAGCAGTACTTC
CASSSTGDYVYEQYF
>.|TRBJ2-3|TRBV18|TRBD2|16
TGTGCCAGCTCACCTGTACTAGCGGGAAGCACAGATACGCAGTATTTT
CASSPVLAGSTDTQYF
>.|TRBJ1-5|TRBV5-1|.|13
TGCGCCAGCAGCTTGGGGACAGCCACGCCCCAGCATTTT
CASSLGTATPQHF
>.|TRBJ1-2|TRBV19|.|16
TGTGCCAGTAAACCCATCTCAGGGGTTTCTAACTATGGCTACACCTTC
CASKPISGVSNYGYTF
>.|TRBJ2-7|TRBV6-1|TRBD1|12
TGTGCCAGCAGACGGACAGGTTCCGAGCAGTACTTC
CASRRTGSEQYF
>.|TRBJ1-6|TRBV9|.|15
TGTGCCAGCAGCGTAGGTGGGACACCTAATTCACCCCTCCACTTT
CASSVGGTPNSPLHF
>.|TRBJ1-1|TRBV5-4|.|14
TGTGCCAGCAGCGCGCTCCCTAGAGGGACTGAAGCTTTCTTT
CASSALPRGTEAFF
>.|TRBJ1-2|TRBV19|.|16
TGTGCCAGTAGTATGACCCGACAGACTGTCGGGTATGGCTACACCTTC
CASSMTRQTVGYGYTF
>.|TRBJ2-6|TRBV2|TRBD1|16
TGTGCCAGCACTGACAGGGGCAGGGCTGGGGCCAACGTCCTGACTTTC
CASTDRGRAGANVLTF
>.|TRBJ2-5|TRBV9|.|14
TGTGCCAGCAGCGCAGGGGGGCCGGGGGAGACCCAGTACTTC
CASSAGGPGETQYF
>once|TRBJ2-7|TRBV29-1|.|13
TGCAGCGTTAAAGTACTCCCATCATACGAGCAGTACTTC
CSVKVLPSYEQYF
>.|TRBJ2-5|TRBV19|.|14
TGTGCCAGTAGTAGCACATCAATTCAAGAGACCCAGTACTTC
CASSSTSIQETQYF
>.|TRBJ1-5|TRBV6-1|.|14
TGTGCCAGCAGTGAAGCCTCAGGGAACCAGCCCCAGCATTTT
CASSEASGNQPQHF
>.|TRBJ2-1|TRBV7-6|.|14
TGTGCCAGCAGCTTAGCGGGGCCAACCAATGAGCAGTTCTTC
CASSLAGPTNEQFF
>.|TRBJ2-1|TRBV6-6|.|13
TGTGCCAGCAGTTCCGGGACTCTCAGTGAGCAGTTCTTC
CASSSGTLSEQFF
>.|TRBJ2-2|TRBV6-5|.|16
TGTGCCAGCAGTTACTCGAGGCAGGGAGGCACCGGGGAGCTGTTTTTT
CASSYSRQGGTGELFF
>.|TRBJ2-1|TRBV11-1|TRBD2|11
TGTGCCAGCAGCTTTTCGGGGGGTCTTTTCTTC
CASSFSGGLFF
>.|TRBJ2-3|TRBV5-1|TRBD1|16
TGCGCCAGCAGCTTATGGCGGGACAGGGGGGCAGATACGCAGTATTTT
CASSLWRDRGADTQYF
>few|TRBJ1-5|TRBV23-1|.|17
TGCGCCAGCAGCCCAAAAAACAGGGACTATAGCAATCAGCCCCAGCATTTT
CASSPKNRDYSNQPQHF
>.|TRBJ1-2|TRBV5-7|.|13
TGTGCCAGCAGCTTGCCGGGTGCTTATAGGTACACCTTC
CASSLPGAYRYTF
>.|TRBJ2-7|TRBV5-5|TRBD2|15
TGTGCCAGCAGCTCGCGACTAGCGGGACCCTACGAGCAGTACTTC
CASSSRLAGPYEQYF
>once|TRBJ2-3|TRBV4-1|.|17
TGCGCCAGCAGCCAAGGACCCCAGGGCCCCGTCACAGATACGCAGTATTTT
CASSQGPQGPVTDTQYF
>.|TRBJ2-3|TRBV7-3|TRBD2|17
TGTGCCAGCAGCTCCGAGCTGGAGCGGGGGCCCCTTGATACGCAGTATTTT
CASSSELERGPLDTQYF
>.|TRBJ2-1|TRBV4-2|TRBD1|16
TGTGCCAGCAGCCAAGTAGGGACAGGGTACGACAATGAGCAGTTCTTC
CASSQVGTGYDNEQFF
>.|TRBJ2-3|TRBV9|TRBD2|16
TGTGCCAGCAGCCCCACCGGGACTAGCGGGGTCCGGACGCAGTATTTT
CASSPTGTSGVRTQYF
>many|TRBJ1-1|TRBV11-3|TRBD1|14
TGTGCCAGCAGCCACCGGGACAGACAGAATGAAGCTTTCTTT
CASSHRDRQNEAFF
>.|TRBJ1-2|TRBV29-1|.|16
TGCAGCGCCGTTGGCGGGGGAAACAGCCTCGGCTATGGCTACACCTTC
CSAVGGGNSLGYGYTF
>.|TRBJ2-7|TRBV30|TRBD1|14
TGTGCCCGATCCGTCGCTGCAGGGGGCGTGGAGCAGTACTTC
CARSVAAGGVEQYF
>.|TRBJ1-6|TRBV12-5|TRBD1|15
TGTGCTAGTGGTTTGGACGGACAGGGAGACTCACCCCTCCACTTT
CASGLDGQGDSPLHF
>.|TRBJ1-6|TRBV9|TRBD1|15
TGTGCCAGCAGTGGTGGACAGGGAGGACTACCACCCCTCCACTTT
CASSGGQGGLPPLHF
>.|TRBJ2-7|TRBV7-2|TRBD2|18
TGTGCCAGCAGCTTAGCGCGGGCTAGCGGGGGGAACTCCTACGAGCAGTACTTC
CASSLARASGGNSYEQYF
>.|TRBJ1-2|TRBV11-2|.|16
TGTGCCAGCAGCTTAGATTCGGCAGGGTCAAACTATGGCTACACCTTC
CASSLDSAGSNYGYTF
>.|TRBJ1-1|TRBV6-6|.|13
TGTGCCAGCAGTTACAGGGGAGGCACTGAAGCTTTCTTT
CASSYRGGTEAFF
>.|TRBJ1-2|TRBV28|TRBD1|15
TGTGCCAGCTCCCGACCCCACACAGGGGTCCGCGGCTACACCTTC
CASSRPHTGVRGYTF
>.|TRBJ2-7|TRBV15|.|15
TGTGCCACCAGCAGAGATAGGCAGGGGGGCTACGAGCAGTACTTC
CATSRDRQGGYEQYF
>.|TRBJ2-3|TRBV9|TRBD2|16
TGTGCCAGCAGCGGAGGCTCAGCGGGGGGCGGAGATACGCAGTATTTT
CASSGGSAGGGDTQYF
>.|TRBJ2-1|TRBV7-8|TRBD2|18
TGTGCCAGCAGCTTAGTCGGCGGGGGGGCAAACTCCTACAATGAGCAGTTCTTC
CASSLVGGGANSYNEQFF
>.|TRBJ1-2|TRBV4-1|TRBD1|18
TGCGCCAGCAGCCAAGTCGGGACAGAGATCCATTTTAACTATGGCTACACCTTC
CASSQVGTEIHFNYGYTF
>.|TRBJ2-5|TRBV5-1|TRBD2|16
TGCGCCAGCAGCTTGGTACCCTCAGCGGGGGGGGAGACCCAGTACTTC
CASSLVPSAGGETQYF
>.|TRBJ1-1|TRBV10-3|TRBD1|15
TGTGCCATCAGGAGGGGACAGGGAGAAGGTACTGAAGCTTTCTTT
CAIRRGQGEGTEAFF
>.|TRBJ2-7|TRBV5-4|.|13
TGTGCCAGCAGAAGTGCGGGGACCTACGAGCAGTACTTC
CASRSAGTYEQYF
>.|TRBJ2-7|TRBV7-2|.|14
TGTGCCAGCAGAAACTATCGGGACACCTACGAGCAGTACTTC
CASRNYRDTYEQYF
>.|TRBJ2-3|TRBV21-1|.|20
TGTGCCAGCAGCAAACCAAACCCGGGACTAGCGGGGGGACCCACAGATACGCAGTATTTT
CASSKPNPGLAGGPTDTQYF